The rows below give T cell receptor beta chains drawn from one sample of a study of blood T cell repertoires in COVID-19. Sequencing was performed with immunoSEQ multiplex PCR; in TCRdb, only in-frame clones are kept and a portion is missing. The data hold some 390,000 clones, with approximately 87% observed a single time. The source material was peripheral blood. Every receptor here comes from a woman aged 60-75 years with COVID-19, enrolled during active disease. CDR3s include the opening cysteine and the closing phenylalanine or tryptophan. A D gene is named only where the DNA matches it firmly.

D	V	CDR3
TRBD1	TRBV5-8	CASSSVDRVLNEQFF
TRBD1	TRBV7-2	CASSPRTGSNYGYTF
NA	TRBV2	CASSVRETNTEAFF
NA	TRBV30	CASIGGAGVLGYGYTF
TRBD1	TRBV12-3/TRBV12-4	CASSPTGGVRAFF
NA	TRBV28	CASRNPGNTGNTIYF
TRBD2	TRBV2	CASMDGGADEQYF
NA	TRBV5-4	CASSPRGLYEQYF
NA	TRBV6-5	CASSYSWGQNTGELFF
NA	TRBV6-2/TRBV6-3	CASSPPGKAFF
NA	TRBV6-5	CASSRGQGEQFF
NA	TRBV5-1	CASSLAHGAATNEKLFF
NA	TRBV20-1	CSASAPWTDYGYTF